The rows below give T cell receptor beta chains drawn from one sample of a study of long-term antiretroviral therapy in people with HIV. Method: immunoSEQ multiplex PCR; TCRdb's copy keeps in-frame clones and lacks some. Among more than 25,000 clones listed, about nine tenths were seen once. Sequencing was performed on unsorted PBMCs, taken 3.2 years before starting antiretroviral therapy. The receptors here all came from a man aged 50-59 years with HIV. The CDR3 runs from the conserved cysteine through the conserved F or W. A D gene is named only where the DNA matches it firmly. Where a row states a size, it is once, few, many or the class of an expanded clone; other rows omit it.

D gene: TRBD1; clone size: NA; V gene: TRBV6-5; J gene: TRBJ2-7; CDR3 protein: CASSSTGGATYEQYF; CDR3 DNA: TGTGCCAGCAGCTCGACAGGGGGAGCTACCTACGAGCAGTACTTC
D gene: NA; clone size: NA; V gene: TRBV7-5; J gene: TRBJ1-5; CDR3 protein: CVRPRGPRRNNCPNSNQPQHF; CDR3 DNA: TGTGTCAGACCCCGGGGTCCTCGAAGGAATAACTGCCCAAATAGCAATCAGCCCCAGCATTTT
D gene: NA; clone size: NA; V gene: TRBV5-1; J gene: TRBJ2-7; CDR3 protein: CASSLSGPTYEQYF; CDR3 DNA: TGCGCCAGCAGCTTGAGCGGGCCTACCTACGAGCAGTACTTC
D gene: NA; clone size: NA; V gene: TRBV5-1; J gene: TRBJ2-3; CDR3 protein: CASSSRAVTDTQYF; CDR3 DNA: TGCGCCAGCAGCTCACGGGCCGTCACAGATACGCAGTATTTT
D gene: TRBD2; clone size: NA; V gene: TRBV9; J gene: TRBJ2-7; CDR3 protein: CASSVGTGLAGVHEQYF; CDR3 DNA: TGTGCCAGCAGCGTTGGGACGGGACTAGCGGGAGTCCACGAGCAGTACTTC
D gene: NA; clone size: NA; V gene: TRBV18; J gene: TRBJ2-7; CDR3 protein: CASSPFPNYEQYF; CDR3 DNA: TGTGCCAGCTCACCATTTCCTAACTACGAGCAGTACTTC
D gene: NA; clone size: NA; V gene: TRBV6-5; J gene: TRBJ2-1; CDR3 protein: CASSSSGGSQFF; CDR3 DNA: TGTGCCAGCAGTTCATCCGGTGGATCCCAGTTCTTC
D gene: NA; clone size: NA; V gene: TRBV18; J gene: TRBJ1-4; CDR3 protein: CASSPMDATNEKLFF; CDR3 DNA: TGTGCCAGCTCACCCATGGACGCAACTAATGAAAAACTGTTTTTT
D gene: NA; clone size: NA; V gene: TRBV18; J gene: TRBJ1-1; CDR3 protein: CASSPRLTEAFF; CDR3 DNA: TGTGCCAGCTCACCCCGGCTCACGGAAGCTTTCTTT
D gene: NA; clone size: few; V gene: TRBV6-6; J gene: TRBJ1-6; CDR3 protein: CASSSQTVGSPLHF; CDR3 DNA: TGTGCCAGCAGTTCCCAGACAGTGGGTTCACCCCTCCACTTT
D gene: TRBD1; clone size: NA; V gene: TRBV7-2; J gene: TRBJ1-2; CDR3 protein: CASSLGVVQGDYGYTF; CDR3 DNA: TGTGCCAGCAGCTTAGGGGTGGTGCAGGGGGATTATGGCTACACCTTC
D gene: NA; clone size: NA; V gene: TRBV7-9; J gene: TRBJ2-7; CDR3 protein: CASSPSYEQYF; CDR3 DNA: TGTGCCAGCAGCCCCTCCTACGAGCAGTACTTC
D gene: TRBD1; clone size: NA; V gene: TRBV14; J gene: TRBJ2-5; CDR3 protein: CASSQRTGGSETQYF; CDR3 DNA: TGTGCCAGCAGCCAACGGACAGGGGGCTCAGAGACCCAGTACTTC
D gene: NA; clone size: NA; V gene: TRBV28; J gene: TRBJ1-1; CDR3 protein: CASSLGIDTVNTEAFF; CDR3 DNA: TGTGCCAGCAGTCTGGGGATTGACACGGTGAACACTGAAGCTTTCTTT
D gene: TRBD2; clone size: NA; V gene: TRBV19; J gene: TRBJ2-7; CDR3 protein: CATGLAGGGSDYEQYF; CDR3 DNA: TGTGCCACCGGACTAGCGGGAGGAGGGTCTGACTACGAGCAGTACTTC
D gene: NA; clone size: few; V gene: TRBV6-5; J gene: TRBJ2-7; CDR3 protein: CASSYGVSDGYEQYF; CDR3 DNA: TGTGCCAGCAGTTACGGGGTCAGTGATGGCTACGAGCAGTACTTC
D gene: TRBD1; clone size: NA; V gene: TRBV4-1; J gene: TRBJ2-7; CDR3 protein: CASSPRDTGALTYEQYF; CDR3 DNA: TGCGCCAGCAGCCCGAGGGATACAGGGGCTTTAACCTACGAGCAGTACTTC
D gene: TRBD1; clone size: NA; V gene: TRBV7-8; J gene: TRBJ2-3; CDR3 protein: CASSYPRDRVTDTQYF; CDR3 DNA: TGTGCCAGCAGCTACCCTCGGGACAGGGTGACAGATACGCAGTATTTT
D gene: TRBD1; clone size: once; V gene: TRBV5-1; J gene: TRBJ1-2; CDR3 protein: CASSPGQGRYGYTF; CDR3 DNA: TGCGCCAGCAGCCCCGGACAGGGACGCTATGGCTACACCTTC
D gene: NA; clone size: NA; V gene: TRBV7-6; J gene: TRBJ2-3; CDR3 protein: CASSIRELDHTTSTDTQYF; CDR3 DNA: TGTGCCAGCAGCATAAGGGAGTTAGACCATACAACTAGCACAGATACGCAGTATTTT
D gene: NA; clone size: few; V gene: TRBV7-2; J gene: TRBJ2-7; CDR3 protein: CASVLTGLTHEQYF; CDR3 DNA: TGTGCCAGCGTTCTAACCGGGCTTACCCACGAGCAGTACTTC